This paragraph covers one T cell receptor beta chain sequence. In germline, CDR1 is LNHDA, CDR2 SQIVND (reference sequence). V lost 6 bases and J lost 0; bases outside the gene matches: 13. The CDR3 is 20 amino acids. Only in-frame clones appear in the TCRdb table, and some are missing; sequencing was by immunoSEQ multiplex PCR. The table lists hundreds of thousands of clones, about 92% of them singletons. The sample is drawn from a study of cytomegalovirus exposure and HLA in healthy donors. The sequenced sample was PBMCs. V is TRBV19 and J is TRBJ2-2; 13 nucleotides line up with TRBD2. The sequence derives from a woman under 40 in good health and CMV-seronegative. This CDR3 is CASRLAGLAGSGPNTGELFF. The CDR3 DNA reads TGTGCCAGTAGGTTGGCGGGACTAGCGGGATCTGGACCGAACACCGGGGAGCTGTTTTTT. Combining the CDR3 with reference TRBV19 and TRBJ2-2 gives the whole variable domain DGGITQSPKYLFRKEGQNVTLSCEQNLNHDAMYWYRQDPGQGLRLIYYSQIVNDFQKGDIAEGYSVSREKKESFPLTVTSAQKNPTAFYLCASRLAGLAGSGPNTGELFFGEGSRLTVL.